The 16 T cell receptor beta chains in this list originate from one sample, sequenced in a study of identical twins (dated by TCRdb to 2016 to 2017). Libraries came from 5' RACE. Sequenced on an Illumina HiSeq 2000. TCRdb applied fastp at Q25 and MiXCR to the public reads, then kept only in-frame beta chains. Each CDR3 protein gets just one entry, which takes the most common genes and DNA from the rows behind it. The sample contains fewer than 450,000 distinct CDR3 sequences, 9% of them found a single time. The ten largest clonotypes hold roughly 9% of the sample. The sequencing input was naive T cells sorted from blood. This sample's cell subset or site label indicates: cells isolated with a human naive T-cell isolation kit. These receptor sequences come from a woman in her forties or fifties in good health.

This clonotype has a handful of counts. The chain couples TRBV5-1 to TRBJ1-4, with D possibly being TRBD1 (5 bases). This CDR3 spans 14 amino acids. CDR1 and CDR2 from the germline V gene are SGHRS and YFSETQ. V lost 7 bases and J lost 8, with 18 bases in between. The CDR3 protein is CASQPDGGYEKLFF. The CDR3 coding sequence is TGCGCCAGCCAGCCGGACGGGGGATACGAAAAACTGTTTTTT.

This clonotype was counted between two and nine times. The rearrangement joins TRBV5-8 to TRBJ2-2; no clear D gene. With 6 bases removed from V and 6 bases from J, the gap between germline ends came to 3 bases. The CDR3 is 10 amino acids. Per the germline V gene, CDR1 is SGHTS and CDR2 is YDEGEE. The DNA of the CDR3 is TGTGCCAGCAACGCCGGGGAGCTGTTTTTT. Translating it yields CASNAGELFF.

This clonotype appeared a few times. The chain joins TRBV29-1 to TRBJ1-4, with D unresolved. The germline V gene has CDR1 SQVTM and CDR2 ANQGSEA. V was shortened by 0 bases and J by 4 bases, with 9 bases between the two germline ends. CDR3 length: 14 residues. CDR3 sequence: CSVEENIDNEKLFF. In DNA, the CDR3 is TGCAGCGTTGAAGAAAACATAGATAATGAAAAACTGTTTTTT. Together with reference TRBV29-1 and TRBJ1-4, the CDR3 gives the full variable domain: SAVISQKPSRDICQRGTSLTIQCQVDSQVTMMFWYRQQPGQSLTLIATANQGSEATYESGFVIDKFPISRPNLTFSTLTVSNMSPEDSSIYLCSVEENIDNEKLFFGSGTQLSVL.

V and J are TRBV27 and TRBJ2-1, with TRBD2 identical over 9 bases. V shed 7 bases and J 0 bases; nucleotides not matched to a gene: 4. This CDR3 comprises 15 residues. Germline V gives CDR1 MNHEY, CDR2 SMNVEV (reference sequence). The CDR3 here is CASMVAGVSYNEQFF. CDR3 in DNA: TGTGCCAGCATGGTAGCGGGAGTCTCCTACAATGAGCAGTTCTTC.

This clonotype has just a few counts. The rearrangement links TRBV15 to TRBJ2-1; D is unresolved. Trimming cost V 3 bases and J 5 bases, with 8 bases left between them. The CDR3 is 13 amino acids. Germline assignment: CDR1 LNHNV and CDR2 YYDKDF (reference sequence). Written as DNA, the CDR3 is TGTGCCACCAGCAGCCCGAGGAACAATGAGCAGTTCTTC. It is translated as CATSSPRNNEQFF. The full variable domain, with the rest looked up from reference TRBV15 and TRBJ2-1, is DAMVIQNPRYQVTQFGKPVTLSCSQTLNHNVMYWYQQKSSQAPKLLFHYYDKDFNNEADTPDNFQSRRPNTSFCFLDIRSPGLGDTAMYLCATSSPRNNEQFFGPGTRLTVL.

Remarks on this clonotype: At one end the junction does not follow the germline gene, possibly because of a read error. The CDR3 DNA reads TGTGCCAGGAGTTTATACTACGGGAACACTGAAGCTTTCTTT. Translated, it gives CARSLYYGNTEAFF. The rearrangement joins TRBV27 to TRBJ1-1, with D unresolved. Per the germline V gene, CDR1 is MNHEY and CDR2 is SMNVEV (reference sequence). The CDR3 consists of 14 residues.

This clonotype occurred a few times. J is TRBJ2-1 and V is TRBV30, with D perhaps assigned TRBD1 or TRBD2 (5 bases each). Germline V CDR1 and CDR2: GTSNPN, SVGIG (reference sequence). With 3 bases removed from V and 8 bases from J, the gap between germline ends came to 11 bases. This CDR3 is built from 12 residues. The CDR3 protein is CAWSLLGDEQFF. DNA for the CDR3: TGTGCCTGGAGCTTACTAGGGGATGAGCAGTTCTTC.

This clonotype has a handful of counts. The chain carries TRBV5-1 and TRBJ2-2; the D gene is possibly TRBD1 (5 bases). This CDR3 spans 16 amino acids. V was pared by 4 bases and J by 6 bases, with 19 bases between. CDR1 is SGHRS, CDR2 YFSETQ, per germline. The DNA for the CDR3 is TGCGCCAGCAGCCCAACTGGCAGGGTTAGTGCCGGGGAGCTGTTTTTT. This translates into CASSPTGRVSAGELFF.

Worth noting for this clonotype: The conserved phenylalanine or tryptophan normally closing the CDR3 is absent here, so this likely arose from a read error. Here the CDR3 reads CATSSTGTGELFL. DNA of the CDR3: TGTGCCACCAGTTCGACAGGGACCGGGGAGCTGTTTTTA. The chain employs TRBV24-1 and TRBJ2-2; 7 bases are shared with TRBD1. The V gene's germline CDR1 is KGHDR and CDR2 SFDVKD. With V trimmed by 6 bases and J by 5 bases, 2 bases remained unmatched. The CDR3 covers 13 residues.

The rearrangement links TRBV5-1 to TRBJ1-1; tentatively, D is TRBD1 (5 bases). V lost 0 bases and J lost 1, with 10 bases in between. CDR3 length equals 15 residues. Germline CDR1 reads SGHRS; CDR2 reads YFSETQ. The CDR3 sequence is CASSLAGAENTEAFF. In DNA form, the CDR3 reads TGCGCCAGCAGCTTGGCCGGGGCGGAGAACACTGAAGCTTTCTTT.

The V gene is TRBV7-3, the J gene TRBJ2-6, with D possibly being TRBD1 (6 bases). Germline V lookup: CDR1 SGHTA, CDR2 FQGTGA. This CDR3 region has 14 residues. Trimming shortened V by 8 bases and J by 2 bases, and 10 bases separated the two germline ends. As DNA, the CDR3 is TGTGCCAGCGGAAACAGGGCTGGGGCCAACGTCCTGACTTTC. Translated, it gives CASGNRAGANVLTF.

This clonotype was seen ten or more times. The V and J genes are TRBV3-1 and TRBJ1-6; D is possibly TRBD1 (6 bases). The CDR3 has 14 amino acids. Germline CDR1 LGHDT, CDR2 YNNKEL (reference sequence). Deletions cut 1 base from V and 8 bases from J, with 9 bases between. CDR3 sequence reads: CASSQAGGHSPLHF. The CDR3 coding sequence is TGTGCCAGCAGCCAAGCTGGGGGGCATTCACCCCTCCACTTT.

This clonotype was seen repeatedly, ten times or more. The chain joins TRBV20-1 to TRBJ1-5; D perhaps matches TRBD1 (5 bases). This CDR3 spans 14 amino acids. Germline values: CDR1 DFQATT, CDR2 SNEGSKA (reference sequence). Deletions cut 0 bases from V and 9 bases from J, with 15 bases between. The DNA for the CDR3 is TGCAGTGCTAGAGATGGGGCAGCGGATCGGCCCCAGCATTTT. Protein sequence: CSARDGAADRPQHF.

This clonotype was picked up many times. The rearrangement links TRBV6-6 to TRBJ1-1, with D perhaps matching TRBD1 (5 bases). Germline CDR1 MNHNY, CDR2 SVGAGI (reference sequence). V gave up 7 bases and J gave up 6 bases, with 9 bases separating them. The CDR3 contains 11 residues. CDR3 nucleotide sequence: TGTGCCAGCACGGTAGGGGCTGAAGCTTTCTTT. The encoded protein is CASTVGAEAFF.

The chain carries TRBV5-1 and TRBJ2-1; 8 bases align to TRBD1. CDR1 is SGHRS and CDR2 is YFSETQ in the germline V gene. With 3 bases clipped from V and 15 bases from J, the junction kept 8 bases outside the gene matches. The CDR3 is 12 amino acids. CDR3 sequence (DNA): TGCGCCAGCAGCTCTCGGACAGGGAGTGTGTTCTTC. This encodes CASSSRTGSVFF.

This clonotype has a count of ten or more. The rearrangement uses TRBV5-1 and TRBJ2-3; D gene unclear. Trimming took off 0 bases at V and 1 base at J, with 9 bases between the two ends. Per the germline V gene, CDR1 is SGHRS and CDR2 is YFSETQ. This CDR3 is 15 amino acids long. DNA for the CDR3: TGCGCCAGCAGCTTGGACGGGTTTGGCACAGATACGCAGTATTTT. As protein: CASSLDGFGTDTQYF.